This TCR beta chain was identified in a study of cytomegalovirus exposure and HLA in healthy donors. Findings and caveats of the study: Many donors shared some public TCRs, even though most TCR sequences were rare. Researchers reported that a few CMV-associated chains were confirmed in vitro as CMV antigen-specific.

Measured with immunoSEQ multiplex PCR; TCRdb has only the in-frame clones, and not every one. The sample has 150,000 or so clones, around 90% seen once; the top ten hold about 3.5%. This CDR3 has 13 amino acids. Per the germline V gene, CDR1 is SGHAT and CDR2 is FQDESV (reference sequence). The germline V and J ends were trimmed by 3 bases and 8 bases, with 10 bases remaining between them. The donors were members of the roughly 120-subject validation cohort (separate from the approximately 670-subject first cohort). In the case of this clone: Its antigen remains unknown.

The genes are TRBV11-1 and TRBJ1-4; a possible D gene is TRBD1 (5 bases). Sequencing input: PBMCs. The sequence derives from a woman aged 18-35 years in good health and CMV-seropositive. The CDR3 sequence is CASSFSGVEKLFF. The CDR3 region has the DNA TGTGCCAGCAGCTTTTCGGGGGTGGAAAAACTGTTTTTT.